The rows below give T cell receptor beta chains drawn from one sample of a study of cytomegalovirus exposure and HLA in healthy donors. The method was immunoSEQ multiplex PCR; TCRdb's version includes in-frame clones alone and lacks a portion of them. The repertoire holds 80,000 to 130,000 clones, with about 79% as singletons. Sequenced: PBMCs. Source of these receptors: a female donor in good health and CMV-seropositive. The CDR3 runs from the conserved cysteine through the conserved F or W. The order of the fields is J gene, V gene, clone size, D gene, CDR3 DNA, CDR3 protein. A D gene is named only where the DNA matches it firmly. For some rows the clone size is stated as once, few or many, or as a class when expanded; others skip it.

j_call: TRBJ2-1; v_call: TRBV6-1; clone_size: .; d_call: TRBD1; cdr3_nt: TGTGCCAGCAGTGTACGTTCGGGACAGGGAAATGAGCAGTTCTTC; cdr3_aa: CASSVRSGQGNEQFF
j_call: TRBJ1-1; v_call: TRBV19; clone_size: few; d_call: .; cdr3_nt: TGTGCCAGTATCCCTTACGGGAACACTGAAGCTTTCTTT; cdr3_aa: CASIPYGNTEAFF
j_call: TRBJ2-7; v_call: TRBV5-4; clone_size: few; d_call: .; cdr3_nt: TGTGCCAGCAGCTTGTTGCACACGAGCGGGGAGCAGTACTTC; cdr3_aa: CASSLLHTSGEQYF
j_call: TRBJ2-1; v_call: TRBV5-1; clone_size: .; d_call: TRBD2; cdr3_nt: TGCGCCAGCAGCTTGAGCGGGGGGACCTACAATGAGCAGTTCTTC; cdr3_aa: CASSLSGGTYNEQFF
j_call: TRBJ2-5; v_call: TRBV7-2; clone_size: .; d_call: TRBD2; cdr3_nt: TGTGCCAGCAGCCGGGGTACTAGCGGAAGAGGGGAGACCCAGTACTTC; cdr3_aa: CASSRGTSGRGETQYF
j_call: TRBJ1-1; v_call: TRBV5-5; clone_size: .; d_call: .; cdr3_nt: TGTGCCAGCAGCTGGGGAGACAACAGGGCCACTGAAGCTTTCTTT; cdr3_aa: CASSWGDNRATEAFF
j_call: TRBJ2-1; v_call: TRBV18; clone_size: .; d_call: TRBD1; cdr3_nt: TGTGCCAGCTCACTCCGGGACAGGTCTCCGAATGAGCAGTTCTTC; cdr3_aa: CASSLRDRSPNEQFF
j_call: TRBJ1-3; v_call: TRBV11-2; clone_size: .; d_call: .; cdr3_nt: TGTGCCAGCAGCTTAGTGCTGGGGGCGGCTGGAAACACCATATATTTT; cdr3_aa: CASSLVLGAAGNTIYF
j_call: TRBJ2-1; v_call: TRBV4-2; clone_size: .; d_call: TRBD2; cdr3_nt: TGTGCCAGCAGCCGCGGGACTAGCGGGAGGAACAATGAGCAGTTCTTC; cdr3_aa: CASSRGTSGRNNEQFF
j_call: TRBJ2-2; v_call: TRBV15; clone_size: .; d_call: .; cdr3_nt: TGTGCCACCAGCAGTCTACAGATAAACACCGGGGAGCTGTTTTTT; cdr3_aa: CATSSLQINTGELFF
j_call: TRBJ1-2; v_call: TRBV6-5; clone_size: .; d_call: .; cdr3_nt: TGTGCCAGCAGATCCGGCGGGCTGGGGAACTATGGCTACACCTTC; cdr3_aa: CASRSGGLGNYGYTF
j_call: TRBJ2-5; v_call: TRBV14; clone_size: .; d_call: .; cdr3_nt: TGTGCCAGCAGCCCCCTCGGAGGGCCGAGACTACAAGAGACCCAGTACTTC; cdr3_aa: CASSPLGGPRLQETQYF
j_call: TRBJ1-4; v_call: TRBV4-3; clone_size: .; d_call: .; cdr3_nt: TGCGCCAGCAGCCAAGAATCTCAACACCTTGGAGCTGAAAAACTGTTTTTT; cdr3_aa: CASSQESQHLGAEKLFF
j_call: TRBJ1-6; v_call: TRBV2; clone_size: .; d_call: .; cdr3_nt: TGTGCCAGCAGTCGACAGGCTAATAATTCACCCCTCCACTTT; cdr3_aa: CASSRQANNSPLHF
j_call: TRBJ2-2; v_call: TRBV18; clone_size: .; d_call: .; cdr3_nt: TGTGCCAGCTCCCATACTAGCACCGGGGAGCTGTTTTTT; cdr3_aa: CASSHTSTGELFF
j_call: TRBJ2-1; v_call: TRBV14; clone_size: .; d_call: .; cdr3_nt: TGTGCCAGCAGCCACCACAGGAGCAAGGCTAACAATGAGCAGTTCTTC; cdr3_aa: CASSHHRSKANNEQFF
j_call: TRBJ2-1; v_call: TRBV5-4; clone_size: .; d_call: TRBD2; cdr3_nt: TGTGCCAGCAGCGTGGGACTAGCGGGGGGGCCTGAGCAGTTCTTC; cdr3_aa: CASSVGLAGGPEQFF
j_call: TRBJ1-1; v_call: TRBV6-1; clone_size: .; d_call: .; cdr3_nt: TGTGCCAGCTCAAACGGGGGTATGAACACTGAAGCTTTCTTT; cdr3_aa: CASSNGGMNTEAFF
j_call: TRBJ2-7; v_call: TRBV7-9; clone_size: .; d_call: .; cdr3_nt: TGTGCCAGCAGCGAAAGCCGGGGGACCTACGAGCAGTACTTC; cdr3_aa: CASSESRGTYEQYF
j_call: TRBJ1-6; v_call: TRBV10-1; clone_size: .; d_call: .; cdr3_nt: TGCGCCACACTGGGAGGGGGTGCCTATAATTCACCCCTCCACTTT; cdr3_aa: CATLGGGAYNSPLHF
j_call: TRBJ2-7; v_call: TRBV19; clone_size: .; d_call: TRBD2; cdr3_nt: TGTGCCAGTAGTTCACTTCGACTAGCGGGAGTTTACGAGCAGTACTTC; cdr3_aa: CASSSLRLAGVYEQYF
j_call: TRBJ2-7; v_call: TRBV5-5; clone_size: few; d_call: .; cdr3_nt: TGTGCCAGCAGCTTGGGGAGCTACTCCTACGAGCAGTACTTC; cdr3_aa: CASSLGSYSYEQYF
j_call: TRBJ2-3; v_call: TRBV5-1; clone_size: .; d_call: TRBD1; cdr3_nt: TGCGCCAGCAGCTTGGGGGGAGACAGGGGAAATACGCAGTATTTT; cdr3_aa: CASSLGGDRGNTQYF
j_call: TRBJ1-1; v_call: TRBV6-1; clone_size: .; d_call: .; cdr3_nt: TGTGCCAGTGCTATGCGGGACACTGAAGCTTTCTTT; cdr3_aa: CASAMRDTEAFF
j_call: TRBJ1-2; v_call: TRBV25-1; clone_size: few; d_call: .; cdr3_nt: TGTGCCAGCAGTACAGGGCCCGGCTACACCTTC; cdr3_aa: CASSTGPGYTF
j_call: TRBJ2-3; v_call: TRBV7-2; clone_size: .; d_call: .; cdr3_nt: TGTGCCAGCAGCCCGGACGACCACAGGAGCACAGATACGCAGTATTTT; cdr3_aa: CASSPDDHRSTDTQYF
j_call: TRBJ2-7; v_call: TRBV6-5; clone_size: .; d_call: .; cdr3_nt: TGTGCCAGCAGTGAACGGTACGAGCAGTACTTC; cdr3_aa: CASSERYEQYF
j_call: TRBJ2-2; v_call: TRBV7-8; clone_size: once; d_call: TRBD2; cdr3_nt: TGTGCCAGCAGCTTACTGGCTAGCGGGGGGGCCTATGCCGGGGAGCTGTTTTTT; cdr3_aa: CASSLLASGGAYAGELFF
j_call: TRBJ2-7; v_call: TRBV6-5; clone_size: .; d_call: TRBD1; cdr3_nt: TGTGCCAGCAGCTCGGGACAGGGGGGGGACGAGCAGTACTTC; cdr3_aa: CASSSGQGGDEQYF
j_call: TRBJ2-7; v_call: TRBV5-4; clone_size: .; d_call: .; cdr3_nt: TGTGCCAGCAGCCGACCGGGTGCCTCCTACGAGCAGTACTTC; cdr3_aa: CASSRPGASYEQYF
j_call: TRBJ2-5; v_call: TRBV2; clone_size: .; d_call: TRBD2; cdr3_nt: TGTGCCAGCATGCGGGGGTGGAGGGAGACCCAGTACTTC; cdr3_aa: CASMRGWRETQYF
j_call: TRBJ2-1; v_call: TRBV6-6; clone_size: .; d_call: .; cdr3_nt: TGTGCCAGCACCGCGACAGGGAGGCCCCTAAAGCAGTTCTTC; cdr3_aa: CASTATGRPLKQFF
j_call: TRBJ2-7; v_call: TRBV5-1; clone_size: .; d_call: TRBD2; cdr3_nt: TGCGCCAGCAGGAAACTAGCGGGAGGGCCATTCTTACACGAGCAGTACTTC; cdr3_aa: CASRKLAGGPFLHEQYF
j_call: TRBJ1-6; v_call: TRBV5-1; clone_size: .; d_call: .; cdr3_nt: TGCGCCAGCAGCTTGACCTTCGAACAGTTTAATTCACCCCTCCACTTT; cdr3_aa: CASSLTFEQFNSPLHF
j_call: TRBJ1-1; v_call: TRBV5-5; clone_size: .; d_call: TRBD1; cdr3_nt: TGTGCCAGCAGCTCTACCGGTTCACAGGGGGCGGAAAACACTGAAGCTTTCTTT; cdr3_aa: CASSSTGSQGAENTEAFF
j_call: TRBJ2-5; v_call: TRBV5-4; clone_size: .; d_call: TRBD1; cdr3_nt: TGTGCCAGCAGCGCGGGTGGAGGACAGGAAAAAGAGACCCAGTACTTC; cdr3_aa: CASSAGGGQEKETQYF